Listed below are T cell receptor beta chains from one sample, sequenced in a study of control samples from healthy donors and cancer patients. TCRdb's table, derived via immunoSEQ multiplex PCR, lists solely in-frame clones and lacks some. The sample consists of 150,000 to 200,000 clones, more than 85% of them appearing once. Input material: blood. The receptor set was obtained from a woman aged 25 to 39 in good health. CDR3s include the opening cysteine and the closing phenylalanine or tryptophan. The D gene is left open where the match is weak. For some rows the clone size is stated as once, few or many, or as a class when expanded; others skip it.

D gene: TRBD1
CDR3 length: 14
V gene: TRBV30
clone size: -
J gene: TRBJ1-5
CDR3 protein: CAWSAPGQDQPQHF
CDR3 DNA: TGTGCCTGGAGTGCTCCGGGACAGGATCAGCCCCAGCATTTT

D gene: -
CDR3 length: 17
V gene: TRBV6-4
clone size: -
J gene: TRBJ2-1
CDR3 protein: CASSDSVVPSSYNEQFF
CDR3 DNA: TGTGCCAGCAGTGACTCCGTGGTCCCCAGCTCCTACAATGAGCAGTTCTTC

D gene: TRBD1
CDR3 length: 14
V gene: TRBV6-1
clone size: -
J gene: TRBJ2-3
CDR3 protein: CASSEQGATDTQYF
CDR3 DNA: TGTGCCAGCAGTGAACAGGGGGCCACAGATACGCAGTATTTT

D gene: TRBD1
CDR3 length: 20
V gene: TRBV2
clone size: -
J gene: TRBJ2-3
CDR3 protein: CASRLPGQGRRKEITDTQYF
CDR3 DNA: TGTGCCAGCAGGCTGCCGGGACAGGGGCGCAGAAAGGAGATAACAGATACGCAGTATTTT

D gene: TRBD2
CDR3 length: 15
V gene: TRBV3-1/TRBV3-2
clone size: once
J gene: TRBJ2-2
CDR3 protein: CASTLGGARTGELFF
CDR3 DNA: TGTGCCAGCACCCTCGGGGGGGCGCGGACCGGGGAGCTGTTTTTT

D gene: -
CDR3 length: 19
V gene: TRBV24-1
clone size: -
J gene: TRBJ2-2
CDR3 protein: CATSDSSRQAALNTGELFF
CDR3 DNA: TGTGCCACCAGTGATTCTTCTAGACAGGCCGCCCTGAACACCGGGGAGCTGTTTTTT

D gene: -
CDR3 length: 16
V gene: TRBV14
clone size: -
J gene: TRBJ2-7
CDR3 protein: CASSHAKPAGSYEQYF
CDR3 DNA: TGTGCCAGCAGCCACGCCAAGCCGGCTGGCTCCTACGAGCAGTACTTC

D gene: -
CDR3 length: 17
V gene: TRBV27
clone size: once
J gene: TRBJ2-7
CDR3 protein: CASSLGYAQLSSYEQYF
CDR3 DNA: TGTGCCAGCAGTTTAGGGTATGCCCAACTGAGCTCCTACGAGCAGTACTTC

D gene: TRBD2
CDR3 length: 16
V gene: TRBV19
clone size: -
J gene: TRBJ2-3
CDR3 protein: CASSSTSGVSTDTQYF
CDR3 DNA: TGTGCCAGTAGCTCCACTAGCGGGGTGAGCACAGATACGCAGTATTTT

D gene: -
CDR3 length: 15
V gene: TRBV9
clone size: -
J gene: TRBJ1-6
CDR3 protein: CASSHKSSYNSPLHF
CDR3 DNA: TGTGCCAGCAGCCACAAGAGCTCCTATAATTCACCCCTCCACTTT